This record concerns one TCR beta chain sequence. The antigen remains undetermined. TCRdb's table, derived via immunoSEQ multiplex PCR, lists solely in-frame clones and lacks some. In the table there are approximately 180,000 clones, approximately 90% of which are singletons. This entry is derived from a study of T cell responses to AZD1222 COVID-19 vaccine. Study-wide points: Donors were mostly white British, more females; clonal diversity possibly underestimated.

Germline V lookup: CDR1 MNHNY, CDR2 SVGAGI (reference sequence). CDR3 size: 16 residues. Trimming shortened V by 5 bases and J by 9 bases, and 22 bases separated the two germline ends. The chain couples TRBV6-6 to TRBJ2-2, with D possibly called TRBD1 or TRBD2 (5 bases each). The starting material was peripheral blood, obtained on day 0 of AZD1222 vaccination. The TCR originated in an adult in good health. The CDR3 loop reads CASSNPGPGTPRELFF. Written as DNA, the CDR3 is TGTGCCAGCAGTAATCCGGGACCAGGCACCCCCCGGGAGCTGTTTTTT.